These 7 T cell receptor beta chains were all obtained from the same sample, sequenced in a study of T cells after posttransplantation cyclophosphamide. Busulfan-fludarabine conditioning, marrow transplant, and cyclophosphamide on days +3 and +4 were administered. The protocol was immunoSEQ multiplex PCR, while the TCRdb copy is restricted to in-frame clones and leaves out a portion. Of 8,000 or so clones listed, 90% are singletons. Here the sequenced sample was CD4+ T cells sorted from blood, taken around 1,300 days after allogeneic stem cell transplant with posttransplant cyclophosphamide. These receptors were collected from a female patient aged 50-65 years who received an allogeneic stem cell transplant from a related donor, was CMV-positive, and had no GVHD. Among the T cells, some may be from the graft donor.

The chain has TRBV7-6 and TRBJ1-5, with D perhaps TRBD1 (5 bases). Germline V gene data show CDR1 as SGHVS and CDR2 as FNYEAQ. The CDR3 spans 13 residues. V was shortened by 6 bases and J by 5 bases, with 11 bases between the two germline ends. DNA for the CDR3: TGTGCCAGCAGTTCTGGGGCCTATCAGCCCCAGCATTTT. Protein product: CASSSGAYQPQHF. The full variable domain, with the rest looked up from reference TRBV7-6 and TRBJ1-5, is GAGVSQSPRYKVTKRGQDVALRCDPISGHVSLYWYRQALGQGPEFLTYFNYEAQQDKSGLPNDRFSAERPEGSISTLTIQRTEQRDSAMYRCASSSGAYQPQHFGDGTRLSIL.

This chain connects TRBV2 to TRBJ1-1; TRBD1 is a possible D gene (6 bases). V was pared by 8 bases and J by 4 bases, with 14 bases between. This CDR3 is 13 amino acids long. Germline V CDR1 and CDR2: SNHLY, FYNNEI. CDR3 DNA: TGTGCCAGCCGATACAGGGTTGGCACTGAAGCTTTCTTT. Residues: CASRYRVGTEAFF.

This sequence joins TRBV5-5 and TRBJ1-5, with D perhaps TRBD1 (5 bases). CDR3 size: 15 residues. Per germline, CDR1 SGHKS and CDR2 YYEKEE (reference sequence). Between the trimmed V and J ends, which lost 1 base and 6 bases, there was a span of 14 bases. Here the CDR3 reads CASSLTDIPPQPQHF. Here the CDR3 DNA reads TGTGCCAGCAGCTTGACGGACATCCCCCCTCAGCCCCAGCATTTT.

The chain joins TRBV18 to TRBJ2-5; D possibly corresponds to TRBD1 (5 bases). Germline-derived CDR1 and CDR2 are KGHSH and LQKENI. The CDR3 sequence is 13 residues long. The V gene lost 4 bases and the J gene lost 3 bases, with 9 bases spanning the gap. CDR3 residues: CASSQAREETQYF. The CDR3 coding sequence is TGTGCCAGCTCACAGGCCAGGGAAGAGACCCAGTACTTC.

This clone turned up a few times. The DNA for the CDR3 is TGTGCCAGCAGTTACTCGAGTGGGGCCAACGTCCTGACTTTC. Amino acid sequence: CASSYSSGANVLTF. The chain has TRBV6-5 and TRBJ2-6; D is undetermined. This CDR3 has 14 residues. Germline-derived CDR1 and CDR2 are MNHEY and SVGAGI. Trimming removed 0 bases from V and 3 bases from J, with 3 bases in between.

The V and J genes are TRBV4-1 and TRBJ2-5; a weak D match, TRBD2 (5 bases). The CDR3 runs to 16 residues. Germline CDR1 reads MGHRA; CDR2 reads YSYEKL. V was cut by 6 bases and J by 2 bases, with 19 bases left in between. The CDR3 protein is CASRALGGSTQETQYF. CDR3 coding DNA: TGCGCCAGCAGAGCCTTGGGTGGGAGCACTCAAGAGACCCAGTACTTC.

J is TRBJ2-6 and V is TRBV12-5, with a possible D match to TRBD1 (6 bases). This CDR3 contains 18 residues. Germline V gene sequence: CDR1 LGHNT, CDR2 FRNRAP. Trimming shortened V by 0 bases and J by 0 bases, and 12 bases separated the two germline ends. The chain's CDR3 is CASGLVGDTISGANVLTF. The CDR3 DNA reads as TGTGCTAGTGGTTTGGTAGGGGACACCATCTCTGGGGCCAACGTCCTGACTTTC.